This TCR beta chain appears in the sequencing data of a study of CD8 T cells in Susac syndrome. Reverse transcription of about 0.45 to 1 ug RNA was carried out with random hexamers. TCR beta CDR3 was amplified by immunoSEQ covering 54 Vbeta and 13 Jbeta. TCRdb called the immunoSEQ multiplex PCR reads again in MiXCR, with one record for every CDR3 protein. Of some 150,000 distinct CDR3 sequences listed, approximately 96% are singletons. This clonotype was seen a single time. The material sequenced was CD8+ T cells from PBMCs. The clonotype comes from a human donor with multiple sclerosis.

CDR3 residues: CASSATLTGTYGYTF. The CDR3 DNA is TGTGCCAGCAGTGCCACACTGACAGGGACCTATGGCTACACCTTC. The chain uses TRBV6-5 and TRBJ1-2; TRBD1 matches 7 bases. Trimming took 5 bases from V and 4 from J; bases not matched to a gene: 10. The CDR3 is made up of 15 amino acids. The V gene's germline CDR1 is MNHEY and CDR2 SVGAGI.